This TCR beta chain emerged from a study of cytomegalovirus exposure and HLA in healthy donors. The CDR3 extends over 14 amino acids. The germline V gene encodes CDR1 MNHEY and CDR2 SVGAGI. The ends were cut back, 7 bases at V and 1 base at J, with 12 bases in the middle. The PCR made use of 60 Vbeta and 13 Jbeta primers. The protocol was immunoSEQ multiplex PCR, while the TCRdb copy is restricted to in-frame clones and leaves out a portion. This sample's clone table lists around 39,000 clones. The source is a male donor in good health and CMV-seronegative. The V gene is TRBV6-5, the J gene TRBJ2-3; TRBD1 is a possible D gene (5 bases). Sequencing was performed on PBMCs. The chain's CDR3 is CASKGNRRTDTQYF. The CDR3 nucleotides read TGTGCCAGCAAGGGGAACCGCCGCACAGATACGCAGTATTTT.